This TCR beta chain was profiled in a study of cytomegalovirus exposure and HLA in healthy donors. Overall study findings and caveats: Reports showed the classifier diagnosing cytomegalovirus status with high specificity and sensitivity. In an earlier analysis, most TCR beta V segments were productive about 87% or about 30% of the time.

With 60 Vbeta and 13 Jbeta primers, the PCR was carried out. Libraries were prepared by immunoSEQ multiplex PCR; TCRdb keeps only in-frame clonotypes and omits some of them. Of some 200,000 clones in the sample, roughly 76% were seen once. The CDR3 is 13 amino acids. V dropped 0 bases and J dropped 8 bases, with 13 bases sitting between them. Germline V gives CDR1 SQVTM, CDR2 ANQGSEA. A note on this clone: What it binds is unknown.

Nominally healthy donors were sampled, though unrecorded immune exposures were likely. The chain joins TRBV29-1 to TRBJ1-1, with D tentatively TRBD1 (5 bases). Sequencing was carried out using PBMCs. The source is a man between 35 and 55 years old in good health and CMV-seropositive. CDR3 nucleotides: TGCAGCGTTGAAGATCTGGGTAGACAGGAAGCTTTCTTT. This sequence encodes CSVEDLGRQEAFF.